The 19 T cell receptor beta chains listed next were all sequenced from one sample in a study of cytomegalovirus exposure and HLA in healthy donors. Profiling relied on immunoSEQ multiplex PCR, and the TCRdb table lists in-frame clones only, not all of them. The table lists roughly 43,000 clones, over 85% of them singletons. The material sequenced was PBMCs. The receptor source for this set is a woman between 18 and 30 years old in good health and CMV-seronegative.

The rearrangement uses TRBV5-1 and TRBJ2-5; D is possibly TRBD1 (6 bases). CDR1 SGHRS and CDR2 YFSETQ come from the germline V gene. Trimming cost V 2 bases and J 1 base, with 9 bases left between them. CDR3 length: 14 amino acids. CDR3 residues: CASSLGGIQETQYF. Written as DNA, the CDR3 is TGCGCCAGCAGCTTAGGGGGAATCCAAGAGACCCAGTACTTC. The whole variable domain, remainder taken from reference TRBV5-1 and TRBJ2-5, is KAGVTQTPRYLIKTRGQQVTLSCSPISGHRSVSWYQQTPGQGLQFLFEYFSETQRNKGNFPGRFSGRQFSNSRSEMNVSTLELGDSALYLCASSLGGIQETQYFGPGTRLLVL.

V and J are TRBV7-9 and TRBJ1-2, with no clear D. V shed 4 bases and J shed 3 bases, with 18 bases lying between them. The CDR3 has 16 residues. Looked up from germline, CDR1 is SEHNR and CDR2 is FQNEAQ (reference sequence). The CDR3 region has the DNA TGTGCCAGCAGCTCCCCCGAACGCACAGCGGACTATGGCTACACCTTC. Translated: CASSSPERTADYGYTF. The full variable domain, rest sourced from reference TRBV7-9 and TRBJ1-2, is DTGVSQNPRHKITKRGQNVTFRCDPISEHNRLYWYRQTLGQGPEFLTYFQNEAQLEKSRLLSDRFSAERPKGSFSTLEIQRTEQGDSAMYLCASSSPERTADYGYTFGSGTRLTVV.

V is TRBV28 and J is TRBJ1-1, with D possibly being TRBD1 (5 bases). The CDR3 has 15 residues. V lost 3 bases, J lost 0 bases, and 11 bases lay in between. The germline CDR1 and CDR2 sequences are MDHEN and SYDVKM. The CDR3: CASSFVDSLNTEAFF. For the CDR3, the DNA is TGTGCCAGCAGTTTTGTAGACAGCCTGAACACTGAAGCTTTCTTT.

The chain joins TRBV11-1 to TRBJ1-1; 8 bases agree with TRBD1. V dropped 6 bases and J dropped 5; count of bases not matched to a gene: 8. This CDR3 has 14 amino acids. Germline CDR1 is SGHAT and CDR2 is FQDESV (reference sequence). The CDR3 protein is CASSLFGQGTEAFF. As DNA, the CDR3 is TGTGCCAGCAGTCTTTTTGGACAGGGAACTGAAGCTTTCTTT. The full variable domain, in which reference TRBV11-1 and TRBJ1-1 provide the parts outside the CDR3, is EAEVAQSPRYKITEKSQAVAFWCDPISGHATLYWYRQILGQGPELLVQFQDESVVDDSQLPKDRFSAERLKGVDSTLKIQPAELGDSAMYLCASSLFGQGTEAFFGQGTRLTVV.

This clone was recorded a few times. This rearrangement joins TRBV5-4 to TRBJ1-2, with a possible D match to TRBD1 (5 bases). V lost 0 bases and J 5 bases, leaving 11 bases between the germline ends. CDR1 and CDR2 (germline): SGHNT, YYREEE (reference sequence). CDR3 size: 14 residues. The DNA for the CDR3 is TGTGCCAGCAGCTTGGAGCAGGGCCTGTATGGCTACACCTTC. It codes for CASSLEQGLYGYTF.

The chain is built from TRBV9 and TRBJ2-1, with TRBD2 as a possible D gene (5 bases). This CDR3 contains 14 residues. CDR1 SGDLS and CDR2 YYNGEE come from the germline V gene. V lost 0 bases to trimming and J lost 6 bases, with 10 bases between them. The CDR3 sequence: CASSVGTAINEQFF. CDR3 DNA sequence: TGTGCCAGCAGCGTAGGGACTGCAATCAATGAGCAGTTCTTC.

The V and J genes are TRBV2 and TRBJ2-1; 10 bases fit TRBD1. The V segment lost 1 base and the J segment 10 bases; nucleotides outside the gene matches: 4. Looked up from germline, CDR1 is SNHLY and CDR2 is FYNNEI. There are 14 residues in the CDR3. CDR3 sequence: CASSEGTGGLEQFF. CDR3 bases: TGTGCCAGCAGTGAAGGGACAGGGGGGTTAGAGCAGTTCTTC.

The chain links TRBV6-5 to TRBJ2-1; 13 nucleotides match TRBD2. CDR1 and CDR2 from the germline V gene are MNHEY and SVGAGI. The V and J ends lost 5 bases and 7 bases, in that order; junction bases with no gene match: 5. This CDR3 comprises 15 residues. The CDR3 coding sequence is TGTGCCAGCAGTCAAGGACTAGCGGGGGTAAATGAGCAGTTCTTC. Amino acids: CASSQGLAGVNEQFF.

This sequence joins TRBV13 and TRBJ1-6; D is ambiguous. The V gene lost 5 bases and the J gene lost 8 bases, with 13 bases spanning the gap. The length of the CDR3 is 14 residues. Germline V gives CDR1 PRHDT, CDR2 FYEKMQ (reference sequence). CDR3 sequence reads: CASSPRLSDSPLHF. CDR3 nucleotide sequence: TGTGCCAGCAGCCCCCGACTTTCGGATTCACCCCTCCACTTT.

The gene calls are TRBV19 and TRBJ2-1, with 11 bases aligning to TRBD2. Losses at the gene ends were 5 bases for V and 5 bases for J; bases not matched to a gene: 2. The germline V gene has CDR1 LNHDA and CDR2 SQIVND (reference sequence). The CDR3 runs 14 residues. CDR3 in amino acids: CASSLAGGDNEQFF. For the CDR3, the DNA is TGTGCCAGTAGTCTAGCGGGAGGAGACAATGAGCAGTTCTTC.

This chain links TRBV30 with TRBJ2-2; a possible D gene is TRBD1 (5 bases). The ends were cut back, 2 bases at V and 6 bases at J, with 7 bases in the middle. This CDR3 comprises 12 residues. CDR1 and CDR2 from the germline V gene are GTSNPN and SVGIG (reference sequence). The CDR3 loop reads CAWSRGSGELFF. The CDR3, as DNA: TGTGCCTGGAGTAGGGGATCCGGGGAGCTGTTTTTT.

The V call is TRBV6-1, the J call TRBJ1-2; 7 nucleotides line up with TRBD1. CDR1 MNHNS and CDR2 SASEGT come from the germline V gene. With 6 bases clipped from V and 8 bases from J, the junction kept 12 bases outside the gene matches. CDR3 length equals 14 residues. CDR3 sequence reads: CASSMTGKLLGYTF. The DNA of the CDR3 is TGTGCCAGCAGCATGACAGGGAAATTGCTCGGCTACACCTTC.

The rearrangement joins TRBV4-1 to TRBJ2-7; the D is unclear. The V gene's germline CDR1 is MGHRA and CDR2 YSYEKL. This CDR3 comprises 12 residues. V lost 0 bases and J lost 5, with 5 bases in between. DNA for the CDR3: TGCGCCAGCAGCCAAGATATAAACGAGCAGTACTTC. Translating it yields CASSQDINEQYF.

The gene calls are TRBV6-1 and TRBJ1-4; D perhaps matches TRBD1 (5 bases). Looked up from germline, CDR1 is MNHNS and CDR2 is SASEGT. V was cut by 3 bases and J by 9 bases, with 20 bases left in between. The CDR3 runs 16 residues. The CDR3 loop is CASSDLRAAGLKKLFF. As DNA, the CDR3 is TGTGCCAGCAGTGACCTCCGCGCGGCAGGGCTTAAAAAACTGTTTTTT.

This rearrangement joins TRBV6-5 to TRBJ1-5; D perhaps matches TRBD1 (6 bases). Germline V gene lookup returns CDR1 MNHEY and CDR2 SVGAGI. Trimming shortened V by 6 bases and J by 6 bases, and 12 bases separated the two germline ends. This CDR3 region has 13 residues. The CDR3 is CASRNRDGQPQHF. CDR3 DNA: TGTGCCAGCAGAAACAGGGATGGTCAGCCCCAGCATTTT.

This sequence joins TRBV5-1 and TRBJ2-3; 8 bases are a match to TRBD2. CDR1 is SGHRS, CDR2 YFSETQ, per germline. The V and J ends lost 4 bases and 4 bases, in that order; junction bases with no gene match: 11. CDR3 size: 16 residues. The CDR3 DNA is TGCGCCAGCAGCCGCACGAGACTAGCGATATCAGATACGCAGTATTTT. Amino acid sequence: CASSRTRLAISDTQYF.

V usage is TRBV5-1 and J usage is TRBJ2-4; 8 nucleotides agree with TRBD2. There are 15 residues in the CDR3. V was clipped by 0 bases and J by 6 bases; unmatched bases: 5. Per the germline V gene, CDR1 is SGHRS and CDR2 is YFSETQ. The CDR3 sequence is CASSLAGLVSNIQYF. As DNA, the CDR3 is TGCGCCAGCAGCTTGGCGGGACTAGTTTCAAACATTCAGTACTTC.

The V call is TRBV2, the J call TRBJ2-7; 9 bases map to TRBD2. Germline CDR1 reads SNHLY; CDR2 reads FYNNEI. The J segment lost 0 bases and the V segment lost 2 bases, leaving 5 bases of the junction unmatched. The CDR3 is made up of 16 amino acids. The CDR3 DNA reads as TGTGCCAGCAGTGAACTGCTGACTAGCGGCTCCTACGAGCAGTACTTC. This encodes CASSELLTSGSYEQYF.

V is TRBV5-5 and J is TRBJ1-1; D perhaps matches TRBD1 (5 bases). This CDR3 contains 15 residues. V was clipped by 4 bases and J by 1 base, with 14 bases between them. Germline V lookup: CDR1 SGHKS, CDR2 YYEKEE (reference sequence). The CDR3: CASSQYDSENTEAFF. CDR3 nucleotides: TGTGCCAGCAGCCAATATGACAGTGAGAACACTGAAGCTTTCTTT.